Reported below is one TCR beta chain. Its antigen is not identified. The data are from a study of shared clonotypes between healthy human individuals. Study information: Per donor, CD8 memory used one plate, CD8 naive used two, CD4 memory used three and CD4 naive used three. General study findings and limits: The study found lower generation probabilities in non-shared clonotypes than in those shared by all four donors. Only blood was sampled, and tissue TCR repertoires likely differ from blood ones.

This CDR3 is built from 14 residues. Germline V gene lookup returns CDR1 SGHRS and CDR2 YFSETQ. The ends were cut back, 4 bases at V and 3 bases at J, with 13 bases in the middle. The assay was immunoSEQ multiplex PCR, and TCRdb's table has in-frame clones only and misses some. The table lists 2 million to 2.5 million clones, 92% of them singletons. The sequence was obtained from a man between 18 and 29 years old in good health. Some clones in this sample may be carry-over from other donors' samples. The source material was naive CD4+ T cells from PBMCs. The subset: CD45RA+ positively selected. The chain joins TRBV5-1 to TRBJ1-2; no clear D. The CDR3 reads CASSHTPEDYGYTF. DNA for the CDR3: TGCGCCAGCAGCCACACTCCGGAGGACTATGGCTACACCTTC.